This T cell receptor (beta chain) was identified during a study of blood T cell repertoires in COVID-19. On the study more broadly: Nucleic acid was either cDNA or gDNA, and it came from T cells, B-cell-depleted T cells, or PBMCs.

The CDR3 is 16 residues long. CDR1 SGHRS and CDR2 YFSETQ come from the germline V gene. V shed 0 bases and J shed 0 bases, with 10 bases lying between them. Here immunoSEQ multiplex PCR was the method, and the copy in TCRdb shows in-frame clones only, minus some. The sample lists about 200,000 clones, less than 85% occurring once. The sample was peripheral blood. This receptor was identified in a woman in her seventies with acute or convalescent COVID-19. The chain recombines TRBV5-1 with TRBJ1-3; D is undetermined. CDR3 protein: CASSLGRESSGNTIYF. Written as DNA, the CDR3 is TGCGCCAGCAGCTTGGGAAGGGAGAGCTCTGGAAACACCATATATTTT.